The TCR beta chain described here comes from a study of cytomegalovirus exposure and HLA in healthy donors. The J segment lost 5 bases and the V segment lost 0 bases, leaving 6 bases of the junction unmatched. Germline V gives CDR1 MNHEY, CDR2 SVGAGI. The CDR3 extends over 15 amino acids. The PCR was carried out with 60 Vbeta primers and 13 Jbeta primers. Sequencing used immunoSEQ multiplex PCR; TCRdb keeps in-frame clones, though not all of them. The sample has 150,000 to 200,000 clones; roughly four fifths are singletons. Sequences were obtained from PBMCs. The source is a woman under 40 in good health and CMV-seropositive. V and J are TRBV6-5 and TRBJ2-7; 8 nucleotides agree with TRBD1. CDR3 DNA: TGTGCCAGCAGTTACTCCGGGACAGGTGGGAACGAGCAGTACTTC. Its translation is CASSYSGTGGNEQYF.